Listed below are T cell receptor beta chains from one sample, sequenced in a study of patients and donors after allogeneic stem cell transplantation. TCRdb fed the RT-PCR reads into MiXCR, producing one record per CDR3 protein. The sample comprises about 200,000 distinct CDR3 sequences, around two fifths of which are singletons, and under 14% rests with the top ten. Sequencing was performed on blood, either unsorted or a sorted T cell fraction (not recorded which). These receptors were collected from a human donor who was either an allogeneic HSCT recipient or a stem cell or donor lymphocyte infusion donor (not recorded which). It is not recorded whose cells these are; they may come from a transplant donor. CDR3s include the opening cysteine and the closing phenylalanine or tryptophan. A D gene is named only where the DNA matches it firmly.

d_call cdr3_length v_call cdr3_aa
NA 15 TRBV2 CASSGQLLAKNIQYF
NA 14 TRBV5-1 CASSFLEGDTEAFF
NA 17 TRBV4-1 CASSQDPGGPIHTEAFF
TRBD1 16 TRBV6-1 CASGGLDRLSGNTIYF
NA 14 TRBV5-1 CASSLGAVYNEQFF
NA 17 TRBV12-3/TRBV12-4 CASSWSGQPSGANVLTF
NA 8 TRBV2 CATQGENF
TRBD1 14 TRBV5-1 CASSVQGTNEKLFF
NA 16 TRBV14 CASSPSSGDENQPQHF
TRBD2 17 TRBV3-1 CASSQDAASGEVREQYF
NA 12 TRBV5-1 CASSSVDTEAFF
NA 15 TRBV30 CAWGLVGRGGNTIYF
NA 16 TRBV12-3/TRBV12-4 CASNHLFGPSTNEQFF
TRBD2 15 TRBV5-1 CASSLDLGGRDEQFF
TRBD2 16 TRBV5-1 CASSLLTSPTPHEQYF
NA 13 TRBV20-1 CSATLGNTGELFF
NA 13 TRBV12-3/TRBV12-4 CASSLKATTEAFF
TRBD1 14 TRBV6-1 CASAGTGGTDTQYF